The 5 T cell receptor beta chains below come from one sample, sequenced in a study of lymphopenia after photon versus proton radiotherapy. The repertoire was sequenced with immunoSEQ multiplex PCR; TCRdb's copy has only in-frame clones and lacks some. The sample contains about 30,000 clones, approximately 95% of which appear only once. This sample comprised peripheral blood, obtained from a patient treated with photon-based radiotherapy. These receptors all come from a woman aged 50 to 60 with cholangiocarcinoma.

The J gene is TRBJ1-1, the V gene TRBV7-9; 8 bases match TRBD1. Germline CDR1 reads SEHNR; CDR2 reads FQNEAQ (reference sequence). The CDR3 runs 15 residues. With 5 bases clipped from V and 0 bases from J, the junction kept 5 bases outside the gene matches. CDR3 protein: CASSPRTGMNTEAFF. The CDR3 DNA is TGTGCCAGCAGCCCTCGGACAGGGATGAACACTGAAGCTTTCTTT.

V and J are TRBV6-1 and TRBJ1-2; D is unclear. This CDR3 is built from 14 residues. The V end was cut by 4 bases, the J end by 1 base, with 10 bases between. Germline V gives CDR1 MNHNS, CDR2 SASEGT. The CDR3 reads CASSVGPRNYGYTF. CDR3 DNA sequence: TGTGCCAGCAGTGTGGGTCCTCGTAACTATGGCTACACCTTC.

Written as DNA, the CDR3 is TGTGCCAGCAGCCAAATTGGGGGGAGCGGGGCCCTCACAGATACGCAGTATTTT. This gives the protein CASSQIGGSGALTDTQYF. The chain joins TRBV4-2 to TRBJ2-3; 7 bases line up with TRBD2. CDR3 length: 18 amino acids. V was pared by 2 bases and J by 2 bases, with 13 bases of the junction left unmatched. Germline CDR1 LGHNA, CDR2 YNFKEQ.

The chain links TRBV11-2 to TRBJ2-2, with a possible D match to TRBD2 (6 bases). Germline V gene lookup returns CDR1 SGHAT and CDR2 FQNNGV. CDR3 length: 14 amino acids. Trimming stripped 5 bases from V and 4 bases from J, with 11 bases between. Here the CDR3 DNA reads TGTGCCAGCAGCAAGCCCGGGGGCACCGGGGAGCTGTTTTTT. This sequence encodes CASSKPGGTGELFF.

CDR3 protein: CASSLVTGLSGYTF. CDR3 DNA: TGTGCCAGCAGCTTAGTGACAGGGTTAAGTGGCTACACCTTC. V usage is TRBV7-2 and J usage is TRBJ1-2; 7 bases are a match to TRBD1. V lost 1 base to trimming and J lost 7 bases; unmatched junction nucleotides: 6. The CDR3 is 14 residues long. CDR1 is SGHTA and CDR2 is FQGNSA in the germline V gene.